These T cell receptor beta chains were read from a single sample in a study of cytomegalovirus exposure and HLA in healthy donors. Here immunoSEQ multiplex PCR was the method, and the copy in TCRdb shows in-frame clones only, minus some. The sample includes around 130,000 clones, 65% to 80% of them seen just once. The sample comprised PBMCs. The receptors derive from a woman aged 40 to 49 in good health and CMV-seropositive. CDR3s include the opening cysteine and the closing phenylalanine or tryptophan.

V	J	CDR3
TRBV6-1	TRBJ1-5	CASRKSRGESQPQHF
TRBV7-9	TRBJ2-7	CASSPGQGAVYEQYF
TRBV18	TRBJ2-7	CASSPPTSGGYEQYF
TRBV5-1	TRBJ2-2	CASSLGALGDTGELFF
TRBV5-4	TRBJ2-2	CASSLQRGGKTGELFF
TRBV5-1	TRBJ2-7	CASKTGTESYEQYF
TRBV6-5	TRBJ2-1	CASSYVSEAGEQFF
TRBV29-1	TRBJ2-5	CSVEEGGETQYF
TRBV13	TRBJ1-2	CASSSLDRGGYTF
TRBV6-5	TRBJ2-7	CASSAGTQGSYEQYF
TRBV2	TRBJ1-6	CASSSDRWDSPLHF
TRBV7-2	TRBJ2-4	CASSLVGQTTKNIQYF
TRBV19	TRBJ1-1	CASSIDLNEAFF
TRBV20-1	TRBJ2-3	CSASRSDTQYF
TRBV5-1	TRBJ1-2	CASSLGQGERGYTF
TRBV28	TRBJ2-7	CASSFQDRSYEQYF
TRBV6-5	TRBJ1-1	CASSYRQGNTEAFF
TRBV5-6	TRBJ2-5	CASLEAGGLETQYF
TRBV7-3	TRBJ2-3	CASSHGFGGGTDTQYF
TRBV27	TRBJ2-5	CASSLSDQRQETQYF
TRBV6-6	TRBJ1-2	CASSYSRQGDGYTF
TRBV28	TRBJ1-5	CASSPWGGLGTEGNQPQHF
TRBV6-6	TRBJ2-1	CASTGQRAHNEQFF
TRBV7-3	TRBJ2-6	CASSSRGSGANVLTF
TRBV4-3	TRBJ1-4	CASSQIRTGEGEKLFF
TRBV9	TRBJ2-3	CASSGGLAVTDTQYF
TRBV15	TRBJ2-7	CATSSQTSGAYEQYF
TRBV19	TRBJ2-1	CASSQIGRTGGSDEQFF
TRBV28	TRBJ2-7	CASSNAGTGIYEQYF
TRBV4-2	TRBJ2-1	CASSQETGAEQFF
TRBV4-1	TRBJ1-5	CASSPLSGGDQPQHF
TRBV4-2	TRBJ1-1	CASSQAGTANTEAFF
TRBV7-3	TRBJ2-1	CASSSYGGGGNEQFF
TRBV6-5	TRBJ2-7	CASRDRDRGGHEQYF
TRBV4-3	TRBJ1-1	CASSQDSRQRLGTEAFF
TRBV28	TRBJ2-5	CASSRGQETQYF
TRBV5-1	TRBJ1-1	CASSRQGGGNTEAFF
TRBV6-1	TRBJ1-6	CASSGNEAAMPLHF
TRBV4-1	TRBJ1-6	CASSQDEAGAYNSPLHF
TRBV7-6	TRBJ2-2	CASSRPGQGTGELFF
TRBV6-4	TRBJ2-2	CASSAGLAGETGELFF
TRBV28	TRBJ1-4	CASSLPRQGAVPNEKLFF
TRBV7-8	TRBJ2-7	CASSLGQGGDEQYF
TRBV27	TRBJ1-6	CASSAGTAYNSPLHF
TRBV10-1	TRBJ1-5	CASDPGQVFHQPQHF
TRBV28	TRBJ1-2	CASSLEPLGSGYTF
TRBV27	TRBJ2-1	CASGTGSLSYNEQFF
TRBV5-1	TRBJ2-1	CASSPNRGGSYNEQFF
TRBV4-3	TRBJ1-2	CASSQEGTGGYGYTF
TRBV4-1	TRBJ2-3	CASSQGGQSYTDTQYF
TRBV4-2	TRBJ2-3	CASSQVFESGATDTQYF
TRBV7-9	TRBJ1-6	CASSLQGHDVYNSPLHF